This entry is about one TCR beta chain. As yet, its antigen is unknown. The sample originates from a study of radiotherapy plus CTLA-4 blockade in lung cancer. Study outcomes and limitations: Expansion of tumor-derived TCR clones was observed in blood after radiotherapy plus ipilimumab.

Method: immunoSEQ multiplex PCR; TCRdb's copy keeps in-frame clones and lacks some. The data show approximately 97,000 clones, with about 83% seen just once and around 0.9% held by the top ten. CDR1 SGDLS and CDR2 YYNGEE come from the germline V gene. CDR3 length equals 19 residues. V dropped 0 bases and J dropped 6; count of bases not matched to a gene: 17. V is TRBV9 and J is TRBJ2-1, with 8 bases lining up with TRBD2. The origin of this receptor is a human donor with non-small cell lung cancer who had stable disease on radiotherapy plus ipilimumab. This material consisted of peripheral blood, taken from a patient treated with radiotherapy plus ipilimumab. In DNA form, the CDR3 reads TGTGCCAGCAGCGTAGCTACTCGGGTACCGGGACTAGAGTTCAATGAGCAGTTCTTC. This gives the protein CASSVATRVPGLEFNEQFF.